Reported below is one T cell receptor beta chain. Sequence at one end of the junction differs from germline and may be a read error. This sample was taken from a study of tumor-infiltrating lymphocytes in primary liver carcinoma. Making TCR beta cDNA involved approximately 530 ng total RNA and a constant-region primer. It was through three nested multiplex PCR rounds of slightly modified ARM-PCR that TCR beta libraries arose. Via MiXCR, TCRdb re-called the multiplex PCR reads, giving one row per CDR3 protein. The sample comprises more than 60,000 distinct CDR3 sequences, almost 70% of which are singletons, and around a quarter rests with the top ten. Co-extraction of RNA and DNA was performed on roughly 17-32 mg of unsorted bulk tissue. Specimen: liver tumor tissue from sampling region 4. Sample subset: tumor region T4, right-lateral pole. This clonotype originated in a middle-aged man with primary liver carcinoma and hepatitis B virus infection.

Here the CDR3 DNA reads TGCGCCAGCAGTGTAGCGGGACTCCACACAGATACGCGGTATTTT. Amino acid sequence: CASSVAGLHTDTRYF. J is TRBJ2-3 and V is TRBV10-1; 8 bases align to TRBD2. This CDR3 comprises 15 residues. Germline values: CDR1 WNHNN, CDR2 SYGVQD (reference sequence).